The clone carrying this T cell receptor beta chain has a count of ten or more. The sample belongs to a study of tumor and adjacent non-tumor tissue in lung cancer. The CDR3 runs 18 residues. Trimming removed 2 bases from V and 2 bases from J; junction bases left unmatched: 10. Germline CDR1 reads DFQATT; CDR2 reads SNEGSKA (reference sequence). A modified ARM-PCR protocol with three rounds of nested PCR amplified TCRbeta. In TCRdb, the multiplex PCR reads were re-called with MiXCR into one record per CDR3 protein. The table includes 120,000 or so distinct CDR3 sequences, 66% detected once. RNA was extracted from bulk tissue without any cell sorting.

Sample: lung tumor tissue. V gene TRBV20-1 combines with J gene TRBJ2-3, with TRBD2 matching 13 bases. The receptor was isolated from a young man with non-small cell lung cancer. The CDR3 sequence: CSARPTGLAGLITDTQYF. The CDR3 coding sequence is TGCAGTGCTAGACCTACGGGACTAGCGGGGTTGATCACAGATACGCAGTATTTT.